What follows describes a single TCR beta chain. Sequenced by immunoSEQ multiplex PCR; TCRdb stores in-frame clones only, minus some. The sample carries 45,000 to 65,000 clones, around 90% recorded once. The data were taken from a study of T cell changes during pregnancy in multiple sclerosis. This CDR3 has 16 residues. The V gene lost 6 bases and the J gene lost 5 bases, with 20 bases spanning the gap. CDR1 and CDR2 from the germline V gene are SEHNR and FQNEAQ (reference sequence). Specimen: CD4+ T cells from peripheral blood mononuclear cells, collected in the third trimester of pregnancy. The V and J genes are TRBV7-9 and TRBJ2-1; a weak D match, TRBD2 (9 bases). This sequence originates from a female donor with multiple sclerosis, enrolled in a pregnancy study. CDR3 region: CASSLWTGTSHNEQFF. The CDR3 region has the DNA TGTGCCAGCAGTTTATGGACAGGGACTAGCCACAATGAGCAGTTCTTC.